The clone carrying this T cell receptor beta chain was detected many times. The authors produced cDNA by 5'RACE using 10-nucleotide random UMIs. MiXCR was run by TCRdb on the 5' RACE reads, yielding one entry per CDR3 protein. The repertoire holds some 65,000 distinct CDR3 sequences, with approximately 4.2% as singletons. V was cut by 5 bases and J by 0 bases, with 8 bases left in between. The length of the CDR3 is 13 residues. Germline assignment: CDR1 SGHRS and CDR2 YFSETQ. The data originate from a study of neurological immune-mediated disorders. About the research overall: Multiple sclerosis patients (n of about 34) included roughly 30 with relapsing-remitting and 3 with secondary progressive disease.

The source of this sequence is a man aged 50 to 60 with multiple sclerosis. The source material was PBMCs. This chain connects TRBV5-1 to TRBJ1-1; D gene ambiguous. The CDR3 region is CASREGLNTEAFF. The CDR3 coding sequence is TGCGCCAGCAGAGAGGGTTTGAACACTGAAGCTTTCTTT. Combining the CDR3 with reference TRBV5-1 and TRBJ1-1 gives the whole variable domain KAGVTQTPRYLIKTRGQQVTLSCSPISGHRSVSWYQQTPGQGLQFLFEYFSETQRNKGNFPGRFSGRQFSNSRSEMNVSTLELGDSALYLCASREGLNTEAFFGQGTRLTVV.